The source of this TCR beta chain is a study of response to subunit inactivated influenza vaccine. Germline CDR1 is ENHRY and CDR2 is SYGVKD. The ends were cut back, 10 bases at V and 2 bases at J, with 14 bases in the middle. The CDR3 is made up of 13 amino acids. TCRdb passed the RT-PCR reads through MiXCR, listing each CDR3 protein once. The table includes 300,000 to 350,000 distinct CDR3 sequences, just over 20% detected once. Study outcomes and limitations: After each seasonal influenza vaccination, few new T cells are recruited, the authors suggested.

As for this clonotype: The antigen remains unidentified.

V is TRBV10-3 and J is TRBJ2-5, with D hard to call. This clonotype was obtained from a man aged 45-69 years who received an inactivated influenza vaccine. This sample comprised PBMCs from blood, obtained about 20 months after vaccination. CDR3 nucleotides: TGTGCCACCCATCCAGGTGTACAAGAGACCCAGTACTTC. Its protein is CATHPGVQETQYF.